This is a list of T cell receptor beta chains from one sample in a study of siplizumab effects on memory and regulatory T cells. TCRdb keeps only in-frame clones here, not all; method: immunoSEQ multiplex PCR. The sample holds fewer than 100,000 clones; more than 85% are singletons and the top ten take about 18%. Sequenced input: CD8+ T cells sorted from blood. These receptors all stem from a human donor in good health. The conserved cysteine and the conserved F or W are not part of the CDR3 here.

CDR3	V	J	length
ASSLEWTESYEQY	TRBV5-4	TRBJ2-7	13
ASRYDASYNEQF	TRBV10-3	TRBJ2-1	12
ASSPSNTEAF	TRBV19	TRBJ1-1	10
ASSQVPGTENEKLF	TRBV4-1	TRBJ1-4	14
ASSLDGLARDTQY	TRBV7-3	TRBJ2-3	13
ASSLEVGGSEYQETQY	TRBV5-6	TRBJ2-5	16
ASSLGTEGEQY	TRBV5-1	TRBJ2-7	11
AASSGSQQFWTGELF	TRBV2	TRBJ2-2	15
ASSLPSLAGESETQY	TRBV7-9	TRBJ2-5	15
ASSTPGGLITEAF	TRBV19	TRBJ1-1	13
ASSFGISNQPQH	TRBV13	TRBJ1-5	12
ASSATSMGQPYTEAF	TRBV19	TRBJ1-1	15
SVAKRGSPGETQY	TRBV29-1	TRBJ2-5	13
ASSTSRTQSYNEQF	TRBV9	TRBJ2-1	14
SVHLLGTSGRNTQY	TRBV29-1	TRBJ2-3	14
ASSLQTGGWEQY	TRBV27	TRBJ2-7	12
ASSPTDLPRYEQY	TRBV19	TRBJ2-7	13
ASSLSSSHEQY	TRBV27	TRBJ2-7	11
SASGGLGPMNTEAF	TRBV29-1	TRBJ1-1	14
ASSEWAGATYNEQF	TRBV2	TRBJ2-1	14
ATSRDRKEEQY	TRBV15	TRBJ2-7	11
ASRIYPGPAYEQY	TRBV2	TRBJ2-7	13
ASSFYRGQTEAF	TRBV6-5	TRBJ1-1	12
ASSPTSTDTQY	TRBV9	TRBJ2-3	11
ASSLYSGTYNGQF	TRBV7-2	TRBJ2-1	13
ASSQLAFSYNEQF	TRBV7-9	TRBJ2-1	13
ASSWGSSYGYT	TRBV27	TRBJ1-2	11
SAPEGYEQY	TRBV20-1	TRBJ2-7	9
ASSPGRTNEQF	TRBV5-6	TRBJ2-1	11
ATSIRQTLQETQY	TRBV15	TRBJ2-5	13
ASPHASSLGDDQPQH	TRBV21-1	TRBJ1-5	15
ASSLAGANTDTQY	TRBV7-6	TRBJ2-3	13
AVRPDRGNNEQF	TRBV6-6	TRBJ2-1	12
ASSQRATSGWGMAQY	TRBV11-2	TRBJ2-5	15
ASSTSGTEAF	TRBV27	TRBJ1-1	10
ASSFLGLSSGELF	TRBV28	TRBJ2-2	13
ASSLTRNTEAF	TRBV6-5	TRBJ1-1	11
ASSPSGDGYNEQF	TRBV7-3	TRBJ2-1	13
ASSIGGAGGADTQY	TRBV19	TRBJ2-3	14
ASSWGTGESSYNEQF	TRBV5-6	TRBJ2-1	15
ASSLDSAGEAYEQY	TRBV5-1	TRBJ2-7	14
ASSVSRPVKSYEQY	TRBV2	TRBJ2-7	14
ASRRGYNEQF	TRBV19	TRBJ2-1	10
ASSRLGQVSEKLF	TRBV7-9	TRBJ1-4	13
ASSIRGSREKLF	TRBV28	TRBJ1-4	12
ASSILGREQPQH	TRBV19	TRBJ1-5	12
ASSEFGGLGLNTEAF	TRBV6-1	TRBJ1-1	15
ASSPPGTVPAPDTDTQY	TRBV27	TRBJ2-3	17
ASSLATGSEQY	TRBV11-3	TRBJ2-7	11
ASSFGQGDHYEQY	TRBV18	TRBJ2-7	13
ASSQGGLWETQY	TRBV4-1	TRBJ2-5	12
ASSLEGAGVDTGELF	TRBV5-1	TRBJ2-2	15